This T cell receptor (beta chain) was observed in a study of blood T cell repertoires in COVID-19. The germline CDR1 and CDR2 sequences are DFQATT and SNEGSKA (reference sequence). V was pared by 3 bases and J by 4 bases, with 13 bases between. The CDR3 extends over 13 amino acids. Sequencing used immunoSEQ multiplex PCR; TCRdb keeps in-frame clones, though not all of them. The profile shows about 70,000 clones, around nine tenths of them singletons. The sequence derives from an elderly woman with acute or convalescent COVID-19. This chain joins TRBV20-1 and TRBJ2-7, with D perhaps matching TRBD1 (5 bases). The sequencing sample was made of peripheral blood. As DNA, the CDR3 is TGCAGTGCTAGTGCAGGGATGAGTTACGAGCAGTACTTC. Protein product: CSASAGMSYEQYF.